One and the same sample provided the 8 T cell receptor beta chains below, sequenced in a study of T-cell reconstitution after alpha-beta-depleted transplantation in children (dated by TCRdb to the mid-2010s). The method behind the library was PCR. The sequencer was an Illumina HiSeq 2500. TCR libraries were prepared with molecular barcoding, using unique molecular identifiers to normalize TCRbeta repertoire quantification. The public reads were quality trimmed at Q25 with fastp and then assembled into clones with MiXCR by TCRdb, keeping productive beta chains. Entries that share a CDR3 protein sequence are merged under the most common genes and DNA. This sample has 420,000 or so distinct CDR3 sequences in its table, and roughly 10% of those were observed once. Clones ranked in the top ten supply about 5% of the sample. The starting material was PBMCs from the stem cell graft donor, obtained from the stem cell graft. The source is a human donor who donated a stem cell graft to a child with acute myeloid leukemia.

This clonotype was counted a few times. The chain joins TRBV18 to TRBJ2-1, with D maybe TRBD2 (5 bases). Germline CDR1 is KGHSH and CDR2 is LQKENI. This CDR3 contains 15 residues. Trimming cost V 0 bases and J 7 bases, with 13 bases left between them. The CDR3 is CASSPPLAGKNEQFF. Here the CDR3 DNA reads TGTGCCAGCTCACCACCCCTAGCCGGAAAGAATGAGCAGTTCTTC. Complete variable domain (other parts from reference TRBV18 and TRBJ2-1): NAGVMQNPRHLVRRRGQEARLRCSPMKGHSHVYWYRQLPEEGLKFMVYLQKENIIDESGMPKERFSAEFPKEGPSILRIQQVVRGDSAAYFCASSPPLAGKNEQFFGPGTRLTVL.

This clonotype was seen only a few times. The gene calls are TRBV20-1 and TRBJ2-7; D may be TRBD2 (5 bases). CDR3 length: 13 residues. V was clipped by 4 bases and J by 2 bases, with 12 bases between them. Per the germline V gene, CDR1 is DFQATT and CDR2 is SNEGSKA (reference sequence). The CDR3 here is CSAKRVGTYEQYV. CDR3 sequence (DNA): TGCAGTGCTAAGAGGGTAGGGACCTACGAGCAGTACGTC.

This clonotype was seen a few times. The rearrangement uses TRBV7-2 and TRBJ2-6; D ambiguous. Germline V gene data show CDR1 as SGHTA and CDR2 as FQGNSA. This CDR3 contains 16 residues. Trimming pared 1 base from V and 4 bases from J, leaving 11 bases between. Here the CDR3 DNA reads TGTGCCAGCAGCTTAGGTGGGGTCCCGGGGGCCAACGTCCTGACTTTC. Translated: CASSLGGVPGANVLTF.

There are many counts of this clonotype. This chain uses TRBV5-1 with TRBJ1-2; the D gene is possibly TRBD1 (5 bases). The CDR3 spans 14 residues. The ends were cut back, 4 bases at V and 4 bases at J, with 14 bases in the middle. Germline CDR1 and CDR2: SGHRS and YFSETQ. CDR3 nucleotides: TGCGCCAGCAGCCTGGAGCCGGGACCCTATGGCTACACCTTC. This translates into CASSLEPGPYGYTF.

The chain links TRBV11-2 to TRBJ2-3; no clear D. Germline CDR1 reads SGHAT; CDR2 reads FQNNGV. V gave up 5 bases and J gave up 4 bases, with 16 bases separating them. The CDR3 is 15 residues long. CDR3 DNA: TGTGCCAGCAGCCTCCAAATTTTGGCCGCAGATACGCAGTATTTT. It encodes CASSLQILAADTQYF.

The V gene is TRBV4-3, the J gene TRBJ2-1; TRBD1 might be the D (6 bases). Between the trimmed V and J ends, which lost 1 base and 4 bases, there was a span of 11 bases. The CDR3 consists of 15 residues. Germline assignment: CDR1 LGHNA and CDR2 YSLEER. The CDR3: CASSQGEGGYNEQFF. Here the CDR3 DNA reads TGCGCCAGCAGCCAAGGCGAAGGGGGATACAATGAGCAGTTCTTC.

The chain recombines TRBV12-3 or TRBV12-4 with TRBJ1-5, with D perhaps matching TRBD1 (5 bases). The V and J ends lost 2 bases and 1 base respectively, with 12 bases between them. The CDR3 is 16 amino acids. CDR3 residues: CASSLNSGMSNQPQHF. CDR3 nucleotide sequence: TGTGCCAGCAGTTTAAATTCAGGGATGAGCAATCAGCCCCAGCATTTT.

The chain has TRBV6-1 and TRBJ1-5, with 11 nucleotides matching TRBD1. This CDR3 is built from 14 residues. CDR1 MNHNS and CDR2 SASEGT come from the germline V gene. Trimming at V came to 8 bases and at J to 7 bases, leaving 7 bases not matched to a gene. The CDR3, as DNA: TGTGCCAGCGGGAGGACAGGGGGCTCACAGCCCCAGCATTTT. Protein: CASGRTGGSQPQHF.